This T cell receptor (beta chain) was captured by sequencing in a study of Graves' ophthalmopathy and Graves' hyperthyroidism (dated by TCRdb to the late 2010s). Regarding the research as a whole: Hyperthyroidism was defined as stable when no progression to ophthalmopathy occurred within 18 months of follow-up. TCR beta repertoire signatures were used to distinguish Graves' ophthalmopathy from Graves' hyperthyroidism and to predict progression to ophthalmopathy. In total, around 140 blood samples were TCR-sequenced: 40 to 45 ophthalmopathy, some 75 hyperthyroidism and some 17 hyperthyroidism-to-ophthalmopathy patients. To explore V-J signatures that separate ophthalmopathy from hyperthyroidism, a discovery set of about 98 patients was enrolled, consisting of fewer than 45 with ophthalmopathy and about 60 with stable hyperthyroidism. An independent validation cohort was composed of about 20 hyperthyroidism patients and 17 patients who later progressed from hyperthyroidism to ophthalmopathy. In over 5 hyperthyroidism patients, the T-cell repertoires found in thyroid tissue were compared with those found in blood. After sampling, hyperthyroidism patients received methimazole starting at 30 mg daily, and ophthalmopathy patients received high-dose intravenous methylprednisolone. General conclusions and limits of the study: In validation, the model predicted ophthalmopathy progression with about 70% sensitivity and approximately 72% specificity; roughly 12 predicted patients were CT-confirmed with GO in a median of around 6 months. Most of the expanded thyroid clonotypes with a frequency above 0.001 were also detected in blood, and it was suggested that the thyroid immune response may be reflected by blood repertoires. In cross-validation, the 13-signature model distinguished ophthalmopathy from stable hyperthyroidism with 85% to 90% sensitivity and nearly 82% specificity, and in the test set the corresponding values were about 80% and 75%. No statistical method was used to set the sample size in advance, and the investigators knew which group each participant was assigned to.

In regard to this clonotype: Its antigen remains undetermined. A much larger clone is a single base away; this may be a read error.

For repertoire sequencing, TCR beta CDR3 regions were amplified from RNA transcripts. The first round of RT-PCR was done with HTBI primers and the Qiagen OneStep RT-PCR kit, and was followed by a second round of multiplex PCR, then size selection and purification. Libraries were sequenced paired-end with 100 bp reads on an Illumina HiSeq2000. The study's processing was this. SOAPnuke was used to process the reads, throwing out any read that had adapters, had uncalled bases, had a mean Phred below 15, or lacked an exact constant-primer or identifier match. High-quality paired reads were merged with COPE v1.2.5. Clonotypes were defined as unique nucleotide sequences and were aligned to IMGT TRB V, D and J references using MiTCR v1.1. Only V-J combinations with frequency above 0.0001 were analysed, covering about 99% of repertoires. A TCR clonal expansion and chaos score per V-J combination was defined as the ratio of F50 clonal expansion to chaos observed in the TCRdist matrix. Welch's t-statistics and random forest were used to reduce the features to 10 to 15 V-J combinations, which were then used as input to a naive Bayes classifier. Thyroid-blood repertoire similarity was quantified with the Morisita-Horn index. The public reads were reprocessed in TCRdb via fastp at Q25 and MiXCR, keeping in-frame beta chains. Duplicate CDR3 protein sequences are folded into a single record with the most common DNA and genes. The V and J calls were not made by the authors but by TCRdb's processing. The sample profile shows around 1.1 million distinct CDR3 sequences; 35% to 45% of them were found once. In total, the top ten clones hold 11% of the sample.

The CDR3 covers 14 residues, taking in both the cysteine and the phenylalanine. CDR3 DNA is the only sequence kept; it has 42 bases, read in frame from the first base. CDR1 and CDR2 were assigned from the germline V gene as MNHEY and SVGAGI. Patients with hyperthyroidism were aged 18 to 65 years, had been newly diagnosed, and had a disease duration of less than 2 months. Patients were excluded if they had other autoimmune diseases, uncontrolled infections, pregnancy or lactation. Clinical symptoms, serum thyroxine, TRAb, thyroid ultrasound and orbital computed tomography were used for diagnosis. Total RNA was extracted using Trizol reagent, and RNA quality was checked on an Agilent 2100 Bioanalyzer.

Recombination linked TRBV6-5 to TRBJ1-6; 7 central nucleotides agree with TRBD1. This receptor was taken from an adult man with Graves' hyperthyroidism. The material sequenced was peripheral blood or thyroid tissue (not recorded which). CDR3 reads: CASSNRGNNSPPHF. The nucleotide sequence is given as TGTGCCAGCAGTAACAGGGGTAATAATTCACCCCCCCACTTT.